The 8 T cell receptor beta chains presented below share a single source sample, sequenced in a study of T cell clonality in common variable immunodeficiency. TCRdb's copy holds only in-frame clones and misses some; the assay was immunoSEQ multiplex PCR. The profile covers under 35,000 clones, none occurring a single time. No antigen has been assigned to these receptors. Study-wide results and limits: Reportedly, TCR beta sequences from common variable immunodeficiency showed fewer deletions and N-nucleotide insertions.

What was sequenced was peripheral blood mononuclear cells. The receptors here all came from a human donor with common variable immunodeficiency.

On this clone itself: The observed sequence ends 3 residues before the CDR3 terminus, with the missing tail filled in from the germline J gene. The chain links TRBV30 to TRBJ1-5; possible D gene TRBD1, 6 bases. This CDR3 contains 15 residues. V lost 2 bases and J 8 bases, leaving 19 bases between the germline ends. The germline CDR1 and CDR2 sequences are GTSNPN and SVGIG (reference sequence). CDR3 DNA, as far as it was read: TGTGCCTGGAGTAGGACAGTCTCACGAGCGGAGCCC. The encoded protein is CAWSRTVSRAEP. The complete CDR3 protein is CAWSRTVSRAEPQHF.

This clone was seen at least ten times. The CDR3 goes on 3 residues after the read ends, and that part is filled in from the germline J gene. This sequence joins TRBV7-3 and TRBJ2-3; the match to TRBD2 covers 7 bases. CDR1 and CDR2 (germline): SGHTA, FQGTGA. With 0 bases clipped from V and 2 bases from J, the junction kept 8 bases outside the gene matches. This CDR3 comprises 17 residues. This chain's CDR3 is CASSLTPSGVTTDTQYF. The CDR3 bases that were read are TGTGCCAGCAGCTTAACTCCCAGCGGGGTAACCACAGATACG.

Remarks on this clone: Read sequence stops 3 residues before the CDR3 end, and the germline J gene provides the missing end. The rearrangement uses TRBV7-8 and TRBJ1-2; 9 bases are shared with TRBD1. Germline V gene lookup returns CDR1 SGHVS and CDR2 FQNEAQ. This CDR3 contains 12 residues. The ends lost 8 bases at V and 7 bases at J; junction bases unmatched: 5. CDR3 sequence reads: CASGGQGAGYTF. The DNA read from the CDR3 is TGTGCCAGCGGGGGACAGGGTGCTGGC.

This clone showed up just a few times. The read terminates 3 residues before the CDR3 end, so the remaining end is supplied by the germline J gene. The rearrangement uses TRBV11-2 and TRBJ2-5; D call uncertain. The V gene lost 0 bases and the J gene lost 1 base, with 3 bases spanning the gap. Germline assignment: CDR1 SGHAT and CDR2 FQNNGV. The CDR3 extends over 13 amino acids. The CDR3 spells CASSLELQETQYF. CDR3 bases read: TGTGCCAGCAGCTTAGAACTCCAAGAGACC.

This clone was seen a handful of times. CDR3 residues: CASSFRTGGGGETQYF. CDR3 DNA (partial): TGTGCCAGCAGCTTTCGAACAGGGGGCGGTGGAGAGACC. The genes are TRBV7-8 and TRBJ2-5, with 9 bases identical to TRBD1. Sequencing ends 3 residues short of the CDR3 end; the germline J gene provides the rest. V was clipped by 3 bases and J by 4 bases; unmatched bases: 9. Germline V gene sequence: CDR1 SGHVS, CDR2 FQNEAQ. This CDR3 spans 16 amino acids.

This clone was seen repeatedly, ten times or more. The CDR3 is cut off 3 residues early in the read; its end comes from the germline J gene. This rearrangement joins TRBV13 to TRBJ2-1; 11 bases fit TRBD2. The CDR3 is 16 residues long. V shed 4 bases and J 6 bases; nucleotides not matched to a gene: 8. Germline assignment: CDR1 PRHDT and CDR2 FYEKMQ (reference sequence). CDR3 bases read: TGTGCCAGCAGCTCTAAACTAGCGGGGGTATCCAATGAG. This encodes CASSSKLAGVSNE. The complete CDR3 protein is CASSSKLAGVSNEQFF.

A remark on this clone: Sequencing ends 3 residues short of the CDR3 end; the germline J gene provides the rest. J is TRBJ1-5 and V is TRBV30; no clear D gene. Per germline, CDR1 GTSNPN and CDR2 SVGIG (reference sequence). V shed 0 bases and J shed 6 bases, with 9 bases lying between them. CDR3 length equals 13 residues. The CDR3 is CAWSVGPSQPQHF. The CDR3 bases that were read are TGTGCCTGGAGTGTAGGCCCCAGTCAGCCC.

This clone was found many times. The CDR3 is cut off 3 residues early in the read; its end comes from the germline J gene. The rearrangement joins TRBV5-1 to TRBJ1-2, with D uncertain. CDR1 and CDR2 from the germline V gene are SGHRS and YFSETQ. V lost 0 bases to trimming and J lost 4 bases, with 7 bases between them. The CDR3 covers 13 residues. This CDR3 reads CASSLDVGYGYTF. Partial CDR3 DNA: TGCGCCAGCAGCTTGGACGTCGGCTATGGC.